Shown below are 9 T cell receptor beta chains from a single sample sequenced in a study of CD8+CD57+ T cells in acquired aplastic anemia. TCR beta VDJ and CDR3 profiles were obtained from a genomic DNA template. TCRdb recomputed calls from the reads with MiXCR, one row per CDR3 protein. Here the sample spans under 500,000 distinct CDR3 sequences, around 30% being singletons. In patients chosen for sequencing, flow cytometry had shown CD8+CD57+ cell expansion. Sequenced input: sorted CD4+, CD8+, or CD8+CD57+ T cells (not recorded which) from PBMCs. Receptors were obtained from a human donor with aplastic anemia.

With respect to this clonotype: A read error may explain this, as a much larger clone is one base away. This rearrangement joins TRBV20-1 to TRBJ2-7; D is possibly TRBD2 (6 bases). The CDR3 has 14 residues. Germline V lookup: CDR1 DFQATT, CDR2 SNEGSKA (reference sequence). CDR3 residues: CSAGGLAPTYGQYF. CDR3 DNA sequence: TGCAGTGCCGGTGGGCTAGCGCCAACCTACGGGCAGTACTTC.

The table lists this clonotype with many counts. The chain recombines TRBV7-3 with TRBJ2-7, with 7 bases matching TRBD1. The CDR3 contains 14 residues. Trimming cost V 5 bases and J 5 bases; bases outside gene matches: 9. The V gene's germline CDR1 is SGHTA and CDR2 FQGTGA. CDR3 protein: CASSHADRFHEQYF. CDR3 DNA sequence: TGTGCCAGCAGCCACGCGGACAGGTTCCACGAGCAGTACTTC.

Ten or more counts support this clonotype. The chain employs TRBV29-1 and TRBJ2-7, with TRBD1 as a possible D gene (5 bases). V lost 4 bases and J 0 bases, leaving 16 bases between the germline ends. The CDR3 covers 15 residues. CDR1 SQVTM and CDR2 ANQGSEA come from the germline V gene. CDR3 nucleotide sequence: TGCAGCGTTGCCCCCCAACAGGCTAGCTCCTACGAGCAGTACTTC. Amino acids: CSVAPQQASSYEQYF.

The chain carries TRBV5-1 and TRBJ1-6; 9 nucleotides match TRBD1. Per germline, CDR1 SGHRS and CDR2 YFSETQ. The J segment lost 9 bases and the V segment lost 7 bases, leaving 8 bases of the junction unmatched. The CDR3 length is 14 residues. The CDR3 nucleotides are TGCGCCAGCTCCGGGACAGGGCACGGTTCACCCCTCCACTTT. Translation gives CASSGTGHGSPLHF.

This clonotype was observed once. The gene calls are TRBV7-9 and TRBJ1-2; 12 positions match TRBD1. Germline V CDR1 and CDR2: SEHNR, FQNEAQ (reference sequence). This CDR3 has 15 amino acids. Losses at the gene ends were 5 bases for V and 6 bases for J; bases not matched to a gene: 7. The CDR3 spells CASSVWDRGHHGYTF. Here the CDR3 DNA reads TGTGCCAGCAGCGTCTGGGACAGGGGGCATCATGGCTACACCTTC.

At least ten counts were recorded for this clonotype. The V call is TRBV10-3, the J call TRBJ2-7; 10 nucleotides align to TRBD2. V shed 7 bases and J 5 bases; nucleotides not matched to a gene: 8. CDR1 and CDR2 (germline): ENHRY, SYGVKD. The CDR3 loop spans 14 amino acids. CDR3 region: CAIKKRGGSDEQYF. CDR3 sequence (DNA): TGTGCCATCAAAAAGCGGGGGGGTAGCGACGAGCAGTACTTC.

This clonotype was recorded many times. The chain joins TRBV2 to TRBJ1-6; D unclear. Trimming took off 7 bases at V and 10 bases at J, with 17 bases between the two ends. The CDR3 extends over 14 amino acids. Germline CDR1 is SNHLY and CDR2 is FYNNEI. CDR3: CASNTLTGESPLHF. The DNA of the CDR3 is TGTGCCAGCAATACCCTTACTGGAGAATCACCCCTCCACTTT. Drawing the rest from reference TRBV2 and TRBJ1-6, the complete variable domain is EPEVTQTPSHQVTQMGQEVILRCVPISNHLYFYWYRQILGQKVEFLVSFYNNEISEKSEIFDDQFSVERPDGSNFTLKIRSTKLEDSAMYFCASNTLTGESPLHFGNGTRLTVT.

This clonotype has a handful of counts. V and J are TRBV20-1 and TRBJ2-3, with 12 bases fitting TRBD2. The CDR3 contains 14 residues. The germline V gene has CDR1 DFQATT and CDR2 SNEGSKA (reference sequence). V lost 4 bases and J lost 3; bases outside the gene matches: 2. The CDR3 coding sequence is TGCAGTGCTAAGACTAGCGGGGGTACAGATACGCAGTATTTT. This sequence encodes CSAKTSGGTDTQYF.

This rearrangement joins TRBV25-1 to TRBJ2-4; 8 bases are shared with TRBD1. Germline V lookup: CDR1 MGHDK, CDR2 SYGVNS. V shed 4 bases, J shed 13 bases, and the junction held 18 bases outside the gene matches. The CDR3 runs 16 residues. The CDR3 region has the DNA TGTGCCAGCAGTGGAGCGCGGGACAGGATAGGGAATGAGCAGTACTTC. Protein: CASSGARDRIGNEQYF. The full variable domain, rest sourced from reference TRBV25-1 and TRBJ2-4, is EADIYQTPRYLVIGTGKKITLECSQTMGHDKMYWYQQDPGMELHLIHYSYGVNSTEKGDLSSESTVSRIRTEHFPLTLESARPSHTSQYLCASSGARDRIGNEQYFGAGTRLSVL.